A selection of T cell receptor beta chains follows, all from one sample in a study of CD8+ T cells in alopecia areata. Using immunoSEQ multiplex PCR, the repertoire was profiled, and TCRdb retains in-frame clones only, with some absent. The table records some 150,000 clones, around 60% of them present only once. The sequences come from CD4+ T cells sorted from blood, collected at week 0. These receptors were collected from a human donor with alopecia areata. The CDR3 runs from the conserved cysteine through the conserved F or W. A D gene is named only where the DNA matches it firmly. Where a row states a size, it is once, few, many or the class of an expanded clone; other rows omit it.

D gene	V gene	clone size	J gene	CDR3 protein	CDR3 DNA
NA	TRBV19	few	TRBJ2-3	CASSVGPTDTQYF	TGTGCCAGTAGTGTCGGGCCGACAGATACGCAGTATTTT
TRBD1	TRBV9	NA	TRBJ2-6	CASSVDRAGANVLTF	TGTGCCAGCAGCGTTGACAGGGCTGGGGCCAACGTCCTGACTTTC
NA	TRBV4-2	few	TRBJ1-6	CASSQETHSPLHF	TGTGCCAGCAGCCAAGAAACACATTCACCCCTCCACTTT
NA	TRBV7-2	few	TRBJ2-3	CASSWRRLGTDTQYF	TGTGCCAGCAGCTGGCGGAGGCTGGGCACAGATACGCAGTATTTT
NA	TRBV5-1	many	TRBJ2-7	CASREDSYEQYF	TGCGCCAGCAGGGAAGACTCCTACGAGCAGTACTTC
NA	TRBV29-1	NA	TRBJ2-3	CSVSGRVTDTQYF	TGCAGCGTTTCGGGACGGGTCACAGATACGCAGTATTTT
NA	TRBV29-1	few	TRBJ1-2	CSVNGLNYGYTF	TGCAGCGTTAATGGACTTAACTATGGCTACACCTTC
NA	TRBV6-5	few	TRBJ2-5	CASRRSSGETQYF	TGTGCCAGTCGCCGCTCAAGCGGGGAGACCCAGTACTTC
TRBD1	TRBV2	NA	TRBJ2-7	CASTPDRDSYEQYF	TGTGCCAGCACCCCGGACAGGGACTCCTACGAGCAGTACTTC
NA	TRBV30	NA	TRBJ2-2	CAWSRTGVVLFF	TGTGCCTGGAGTAGGACGGGGGTTGTGCTGTTTTTT
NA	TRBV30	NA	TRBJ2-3	CAWSVGLTIRTDTQYF	TGTGCCTGGAGTGTAGGACTTACCATCAGAACAGATACGCAGTATTTT
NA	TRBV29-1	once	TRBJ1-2	CSVETRHGYTF	TGCAGCGTTGAAACCCGACATGGCTACACCTTC
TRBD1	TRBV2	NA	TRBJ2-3	CASSLTGGADTQYF	TGTGCCAGCAGTTTGACAGGGGGCGCAGATACGCAGTATTTT
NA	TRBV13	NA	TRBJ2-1	CASSSTLGGRRSYNEQFF	TGTGCCAGCAGCTCAACTTTGGGGGGCCGTAGGTCCTACAATGAGCAGTTCTTC
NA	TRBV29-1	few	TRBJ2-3	CSVVGQYTDTQYF	TGCAGCGTTGTAGGGCAATACACAGATACGCAGTATTTT
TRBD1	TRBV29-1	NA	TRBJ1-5	CSVATGGLGYQHF	TGCAGCGTGGCGACAGGGGGCCTGGGATACCAGCATTTT
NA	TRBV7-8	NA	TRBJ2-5	CASSLERGKETQYF	TGTGCCAGCAGCTTAGAGAGGGGCAAGGAGACCCAGTACTTC
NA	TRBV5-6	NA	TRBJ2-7	CASSRYVDGHYEQYF	TGTGCCAGCAGCCGATACGTTGACGGGCACTACGAGCAGTACTTC
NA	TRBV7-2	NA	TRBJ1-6	CASSLVINSPLHF	TGTGCCAGCAGCTTAGTGATCAATTCACCCCTCCACTTT
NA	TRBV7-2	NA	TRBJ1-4	CATKPTGQEEKLFF	TGTGCCACCAAGCCCACGGGACAAGAAGAAAAACTGTTTTTT
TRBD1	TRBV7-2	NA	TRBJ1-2	CASSRPGTGGGGYTF	TGTGCCAGCAGCCGTCCCGGGACAGGGGGCGGCGGCTACACCTTC
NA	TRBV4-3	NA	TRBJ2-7	CASSQDSKGELYF	TGCGCCAGCAGCCAAGATTCGAAAGGGGAACTGTACTTC
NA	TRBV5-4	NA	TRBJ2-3	CASSLDVGTSTDTQYF	TGTGCCAGCAGCTTGGACGTCGGGACTAGCACAGATACGCAGTATTTT
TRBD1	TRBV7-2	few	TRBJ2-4	CASSLSSRQGLAKNIQYF	TGTGCCAGCAGCTTATCATCCAGACAGGGGTTAGCCAAAAACATTCAGTACTTC
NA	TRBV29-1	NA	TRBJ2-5	CSLRDWVQETQYF	TGCAGCCTCCGGGACTGGGTCCAAGAGACCCAGTACTTC
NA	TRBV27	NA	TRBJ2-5	CASSPPGRGAFGKTQYF	TGTGCCAGCAGTCCACCCGGACGGGGGGCTTTTGGAAAGACCCAGTACTTC
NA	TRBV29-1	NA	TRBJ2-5	CSVDSVGAGETQYF	TGCAGCGTTGACTCCGTGGGGGCAGGCGAGACCCAGTACTTC
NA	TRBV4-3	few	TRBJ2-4	CASSQDDTGRTKNIQYF	TGCGCCAGCAGCCAAGATGATACAGGCCGGACCAAAAACATTCAGTACTTC
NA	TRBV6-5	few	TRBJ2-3	CASSYSKDTQYF	TGTGCCAGCAGTTACTCGAAAGATACGCAGTATTTT
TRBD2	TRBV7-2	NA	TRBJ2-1	CASSLEGLAGSNEQFF	TGTGCCAGCAGCTTAGAAGGACTAGCGGGGAGCAATGAGCAGTTCTTC
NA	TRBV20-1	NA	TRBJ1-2	CSARRVTGYTF	TGCAGTGCTAGGCGGGTAACTGGCTACACCTTC
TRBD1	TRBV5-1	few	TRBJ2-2	CASSLGQGNTGELFF	TGCGCCAGCAGCTTGGGACAGGGGAACACCGGGGAGCTGTTTTTT